In its sample, the clone carrying this T cell receptor (beta chain) was seen many times. This sample is drawn from a study of T cells in Graves' hyperthyroidism and ophthalmopathy. What was amplified from RNA transcripts were TCR beta CDR3 regions. HTBI primers were the set used in a first-round RT-PCR of the TCR CDR3. TCRdb processed the multiplex PCR reads anew with MiXCR; each CDR3 protein has one entry. Of about 480,000 distinct CDR3 sequences in the sample, approximately 15% were seen once. The CDR3 contains 14 residues. Per germline, CDR1 LNHDA and CDR2 SQIVND (reference sequence). Trimming took 1 base from V and 6 from J, leaving 10 bases between them. Patients aged 18 to 65 with hyperthyroidism were newly diagnosed, with duration under 2 months.

The rearrangement joins TRBV19 to TRBJ2-4, with a possible D match to TRBD1 (6 bases). The sequence was obtained from a woman younger than 30 with Graves' hyperthyroidism. Sequenced: blood. CDR3 sequence: CASSIGWDTNIQYF. DNA for the CDR3: TGTGCCAGTAGTATAGGGTGGGACACAAACATTCAGTACTTC. Full variable domain (outside the CDR3, taken from reference TRBV19 and TRBJ2-4): DGGITQSPKYLFRKEGQNVTLSCEQNLNHDAMYWYRQDPGQGLRLIYYSQIVNDFQKGDIAEGYSVSREKKESFPLTVTSAQKNPTAFYLCASSIGWDTNIQYFGAGTRLSVL.